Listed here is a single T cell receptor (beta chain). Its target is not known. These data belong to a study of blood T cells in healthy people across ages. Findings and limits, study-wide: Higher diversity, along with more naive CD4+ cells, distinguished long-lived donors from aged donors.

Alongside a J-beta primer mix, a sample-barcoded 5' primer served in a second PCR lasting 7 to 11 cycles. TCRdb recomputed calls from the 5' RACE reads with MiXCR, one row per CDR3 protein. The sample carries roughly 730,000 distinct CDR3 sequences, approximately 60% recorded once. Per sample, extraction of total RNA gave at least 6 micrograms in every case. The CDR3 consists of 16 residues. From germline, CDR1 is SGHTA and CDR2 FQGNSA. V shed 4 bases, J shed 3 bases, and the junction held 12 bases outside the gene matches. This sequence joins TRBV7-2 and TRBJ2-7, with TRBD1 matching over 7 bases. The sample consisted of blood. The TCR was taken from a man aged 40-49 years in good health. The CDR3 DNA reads TGTGCCAGCAGCTCTCAATGGACAGGACCCGTCTACGAGCAGTACTTC. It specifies CASSSQWTGPVYEQYF.